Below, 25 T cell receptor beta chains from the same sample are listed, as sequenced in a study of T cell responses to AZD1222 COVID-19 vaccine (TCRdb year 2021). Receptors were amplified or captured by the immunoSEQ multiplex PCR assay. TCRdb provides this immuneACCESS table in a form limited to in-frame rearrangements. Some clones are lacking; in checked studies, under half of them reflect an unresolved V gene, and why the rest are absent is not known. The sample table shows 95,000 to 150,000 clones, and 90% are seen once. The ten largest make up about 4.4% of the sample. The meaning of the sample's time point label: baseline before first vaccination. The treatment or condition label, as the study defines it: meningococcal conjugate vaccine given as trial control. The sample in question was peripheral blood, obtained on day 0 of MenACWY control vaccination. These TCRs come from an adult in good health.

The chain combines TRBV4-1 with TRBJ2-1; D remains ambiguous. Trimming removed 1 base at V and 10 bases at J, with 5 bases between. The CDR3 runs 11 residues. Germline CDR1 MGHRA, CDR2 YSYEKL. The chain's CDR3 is CASSQGSEQFF. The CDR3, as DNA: TGCGCCAGCAGCCAAGGTTCCGAGCAGTTCTTC.

This chain's CDR3 is CAWSLGAGQPQHF. Written as DNA, the CDR3 is TGTGCCTGGAGTCTGGGGGCCGGTCAGCCCCAGCATTTT. This chain joins TRBV30 and TRBJ1-5; D is perhaps TRBD1 (6 bases). CDR1 is GTSNPN, CDR2 SVGIG, per germline (reference sequence). The V gene lost 2 bases and the J gene lost 6 bases, with 11 bases spanning the gap. There are 13 residues in the CDR3.

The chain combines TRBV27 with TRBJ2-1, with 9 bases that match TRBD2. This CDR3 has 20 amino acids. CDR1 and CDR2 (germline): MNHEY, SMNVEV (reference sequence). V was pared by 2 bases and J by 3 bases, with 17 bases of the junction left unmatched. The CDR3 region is CASSLHMPYTASGIYNEQFF. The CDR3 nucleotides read TGTGCCAGCAGTTTACATATGCCTTATACCGCTAGCGGGATCTACAATGAGCAGTTCTTC.

The DNA of the CDR3 is TGCAGCGTGGGAGGACTAGCTCGAGAGACCCAGTACTTC. Translated, it gives CSVGGLARETQYF. The chain joins TRBV29-1 to TRBJ2-5; 8 bases fit TRBD2. This CDR3 region has 13 residues. Germline V gene lookup returns CDR1 SQVTM and CDR2 ANQGSEA. J was trimmed by 4 bases and V by 6 bases; bases with no gene match: 7.

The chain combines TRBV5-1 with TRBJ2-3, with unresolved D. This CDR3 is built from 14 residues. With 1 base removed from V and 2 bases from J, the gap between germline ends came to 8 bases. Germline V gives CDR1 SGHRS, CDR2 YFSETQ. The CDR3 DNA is TGCGCCAGCAGCTTGAAACAGCTCACAGATACGCAGTATTTT. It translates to CASSLKQLTDTQYF.

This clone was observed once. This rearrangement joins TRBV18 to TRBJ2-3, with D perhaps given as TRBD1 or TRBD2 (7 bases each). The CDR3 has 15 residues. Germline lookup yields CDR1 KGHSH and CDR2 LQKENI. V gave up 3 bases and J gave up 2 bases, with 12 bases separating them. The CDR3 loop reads CASSPGGTVTDTQYF. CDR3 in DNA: TGTGCCAGCTCACCGGGAGGGACAGTCACAGATACGCAGTATTTT.

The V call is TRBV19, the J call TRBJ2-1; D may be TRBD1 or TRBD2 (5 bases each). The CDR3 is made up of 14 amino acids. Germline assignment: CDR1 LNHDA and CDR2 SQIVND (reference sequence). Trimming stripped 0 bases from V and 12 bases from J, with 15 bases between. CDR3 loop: CASSIDASYGGQFF. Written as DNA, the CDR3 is TGTGCCAGTAGTATAGATGCGAGTTATGGGGGGCAGTTCTTC.

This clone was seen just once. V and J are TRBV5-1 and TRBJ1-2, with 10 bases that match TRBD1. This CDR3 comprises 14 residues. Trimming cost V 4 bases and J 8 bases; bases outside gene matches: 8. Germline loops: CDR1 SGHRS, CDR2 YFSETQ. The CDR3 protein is CASSRDRGPSGYTF. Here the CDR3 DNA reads TGCGCCAGCAGCCGGGACAGGGGCCCTTCCGGCTACACCTTC.

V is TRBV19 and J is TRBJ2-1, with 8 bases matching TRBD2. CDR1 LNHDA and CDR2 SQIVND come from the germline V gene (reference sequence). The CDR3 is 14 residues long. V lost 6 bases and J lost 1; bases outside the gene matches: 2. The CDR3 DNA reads TGTGCCAGTAGGGTAGCGGGGTCCTACAATGAGCAGTTCTTC. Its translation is CASRVAGSYNEQFF.

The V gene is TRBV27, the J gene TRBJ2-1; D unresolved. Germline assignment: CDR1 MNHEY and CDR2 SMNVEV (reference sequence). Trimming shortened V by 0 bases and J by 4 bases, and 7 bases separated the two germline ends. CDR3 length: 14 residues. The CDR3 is CASSLSGKYNEQFF. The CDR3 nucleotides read TGTGCCAGCAGTTTATCAGGGAAATACAATGAGCAGTTCTTC.

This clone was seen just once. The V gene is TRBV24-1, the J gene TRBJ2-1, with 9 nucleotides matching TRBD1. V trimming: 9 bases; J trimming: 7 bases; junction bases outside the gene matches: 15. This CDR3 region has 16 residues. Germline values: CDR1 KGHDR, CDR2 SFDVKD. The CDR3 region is CATQRSGQGMGNEQFF. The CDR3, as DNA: TGTGCCACCCAGCGATCGGGACAGGGAATGGGGAATGAGCAGTTCTTC.

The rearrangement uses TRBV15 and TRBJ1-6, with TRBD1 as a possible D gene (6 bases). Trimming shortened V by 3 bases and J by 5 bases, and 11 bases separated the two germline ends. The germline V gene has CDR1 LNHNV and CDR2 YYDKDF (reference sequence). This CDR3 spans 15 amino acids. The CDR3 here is CATSRGDTDNSPLHF. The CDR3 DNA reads TGTGCCACCAGCAGGGGGGACACCGATAATTCACCCCTCCACTTT. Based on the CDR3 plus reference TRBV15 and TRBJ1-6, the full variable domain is DAMVIQNPRYQVTQFGKPVTLSCSQTLNHNVMYWYQQKSSQAPKLLFHYYDKDFNNEADTPDNFQSRRPNTSFCFLDIRSPGLGDTAMYLCATSRGDTDNSPLHFGNGTRLTVT.

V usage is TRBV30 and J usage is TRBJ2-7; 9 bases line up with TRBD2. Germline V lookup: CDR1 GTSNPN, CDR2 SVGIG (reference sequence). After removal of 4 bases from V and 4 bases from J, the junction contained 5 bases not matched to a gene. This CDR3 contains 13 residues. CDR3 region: CAWTGTSRYEQYF. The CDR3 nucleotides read TGTGCCTGGACCGGGACTAGCAGGTACGAGCAGTACTTC.

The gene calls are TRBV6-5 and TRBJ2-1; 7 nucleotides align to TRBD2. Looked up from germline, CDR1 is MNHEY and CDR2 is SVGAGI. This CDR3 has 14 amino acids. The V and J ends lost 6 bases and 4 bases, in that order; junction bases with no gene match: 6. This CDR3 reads CASREPGLYNEQFF. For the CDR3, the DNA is TGTGCCAGCAGGGAGCCGGGACTATACAATGAGCAGTTCTTC.

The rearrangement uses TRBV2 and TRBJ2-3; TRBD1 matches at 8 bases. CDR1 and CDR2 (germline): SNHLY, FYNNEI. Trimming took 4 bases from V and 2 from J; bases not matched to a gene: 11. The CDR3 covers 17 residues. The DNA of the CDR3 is TGTGCCAGCAGTGGACCTTCTCCGACAGGGGACACAGATACGCAGTATTTT. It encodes CASSGPSPTGDTDTQYF.

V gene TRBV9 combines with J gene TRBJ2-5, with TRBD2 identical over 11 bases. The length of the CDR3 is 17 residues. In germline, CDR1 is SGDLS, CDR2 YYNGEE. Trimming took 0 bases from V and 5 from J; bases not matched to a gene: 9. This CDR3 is CASSVAGLAGGSETQYF. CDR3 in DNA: TGTGCCAGCAGCGTAGCTGGACTAGCGGGTGGTAGTGAGACCCAGTACTTC.

CDR3 residues: CASSPGGLVTGPYNEQFF. CDR3 DNA sequence: TGCGCCAGCAGCCCCGGCGGCTTAGTAACCGGGCCTTACAATGAGCAGTTCTTC. The V and J genes are TRBV4-1 and TRBJ2-1; no clear D. CDR3 size: 18 residues. The V and J ends lost 4 bases and 4 bases respectively, with 23 bases between them. In germline, CDR1 is MGHRA, CDR2 YSYEKL.

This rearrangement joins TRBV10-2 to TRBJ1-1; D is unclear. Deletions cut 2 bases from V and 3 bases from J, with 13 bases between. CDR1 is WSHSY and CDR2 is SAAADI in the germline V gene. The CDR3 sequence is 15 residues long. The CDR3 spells CASSEGVRVDTEAFF. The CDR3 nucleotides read TGCGCCAGCAGTGAGGGGGTAAGGGTTGACACTGAAGCTTTCTTT.

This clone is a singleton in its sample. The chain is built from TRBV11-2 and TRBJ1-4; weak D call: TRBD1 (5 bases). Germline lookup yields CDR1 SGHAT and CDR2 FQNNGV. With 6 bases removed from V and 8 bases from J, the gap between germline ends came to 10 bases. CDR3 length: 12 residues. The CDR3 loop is CASSQGPEKLFF. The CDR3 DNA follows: TGTGCCAGCAGTCAGGGTCCCGAAAAACTGTTTTTT.

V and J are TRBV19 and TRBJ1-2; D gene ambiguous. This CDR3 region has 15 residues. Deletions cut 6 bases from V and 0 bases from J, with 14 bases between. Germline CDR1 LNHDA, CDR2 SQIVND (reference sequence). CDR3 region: CASREVAGANYGYTF. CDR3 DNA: TGTGCCAGTAGAGAGGTTGCGGGAGCTAACTATGGCTACACCTTC.

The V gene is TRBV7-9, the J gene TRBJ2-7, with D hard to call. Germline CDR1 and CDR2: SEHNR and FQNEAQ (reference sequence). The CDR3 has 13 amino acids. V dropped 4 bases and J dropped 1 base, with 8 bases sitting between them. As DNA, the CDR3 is TGTGCCAGCAGCTCCACCATATCCTACGAGCAGTACTTC. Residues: CASSSTISYEQYF.

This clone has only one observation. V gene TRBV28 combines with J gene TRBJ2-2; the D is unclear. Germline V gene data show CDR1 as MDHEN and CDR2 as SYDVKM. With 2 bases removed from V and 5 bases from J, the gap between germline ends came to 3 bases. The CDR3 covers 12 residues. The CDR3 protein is CASSLMTGELFF. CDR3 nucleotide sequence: TGTGCCAGCAGTTTAATGACCGGGGAGCTGTTTTTT.

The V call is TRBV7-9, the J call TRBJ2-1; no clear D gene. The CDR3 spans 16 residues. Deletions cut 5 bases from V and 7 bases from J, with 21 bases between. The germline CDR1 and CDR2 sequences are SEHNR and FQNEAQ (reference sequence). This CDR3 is CASSGRLRERKNEQFF. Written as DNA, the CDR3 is TGTGCCAGCAGCGGACGTCTGCGCGAAAGAAAGAATGAGCAGTTCTTC.

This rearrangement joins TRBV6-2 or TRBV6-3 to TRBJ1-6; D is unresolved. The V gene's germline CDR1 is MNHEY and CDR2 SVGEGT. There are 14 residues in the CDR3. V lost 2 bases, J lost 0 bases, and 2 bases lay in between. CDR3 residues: CASSYGSYNSPLHF. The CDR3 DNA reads TGTGCCAGCAGTTACGGCTCCTATAATTCACCCCTCCACTTT.

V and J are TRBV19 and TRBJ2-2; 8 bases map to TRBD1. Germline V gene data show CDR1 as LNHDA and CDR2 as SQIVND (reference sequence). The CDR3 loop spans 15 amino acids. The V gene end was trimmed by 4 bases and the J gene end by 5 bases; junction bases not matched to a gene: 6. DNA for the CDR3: TGTGCCAGTAGTAGCCCTCGACAGGGGACCGGGGAGCTGTTTTTT. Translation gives CASSSPRQGTGELFF.